This T cell receptor beta chain derives from a study of cytomegalovirus exposure and HLA in healthy donors. Points from the study as a whole: The authors listed 150 to 200 TCR beta chains as cytomegalovirus-associated.

A word on this clone: Its antigen is not known.

The PCR was carried out with 60 Vbeta primers and 13 Jbeta primers. Profiling relied on immunoSEQ multiplex PCR, and the TCRdb table lists in-frame clones only, not all of them. The sample lists around 300,000 clones; roughly 70% were seen once. Per germline, CDR1 SGHTA and CDR2 FQGNSA. This CDR3 contains 13 residues. The V gene lost 5 bases and the J gene lost 7 bases, with 15 bases spanning the gap. The sequenced sample consisted of PBMCs. The rearrangement uses TRBV7-2 and TRBJ2-7; D is perhaps TRBD1 (7 bases). The receptor was derived from a female donor in good health and CMV-seronegative. The CDR3 nucleotides read TGTGCCAGCAGCCGCGGGACAGAAAGAGAGCAGTACTTC. It translates to CASSRGTEREQYF.